These 16 T cell receptor beta chains originate from one sample sequenced in a study of blood T cell repertoires in COVID-19. Measured with immunoSEQ multiplex PCR; TCRdb has only the in-frame clones, and not every one. The table shows approximately 60,000 clones, with over 75% occurring only once. Sequencing was performed on peripheral blood. Receptors originate from a woman aged 80 or over with acute or convalescent COVID-19.

The chain carries TRBV5-1 and TRBJ2-3; 7 nucleotides match TRBD1. The CDR3 totals 16 residues. J gave up 6 bases and V 0 bases, and 10 bases lay outside the gene matches. Germline CDR1 and CDR2: SGHRS and YFSETQ. CDR3 region: CASSLGLRQGPDTQYF. For the CDR3, the DNA is TGCGCCAGCAGCTTGGGGTTGAGACAGGGTCCCGATACGCAGTATTTT.

The gene calls are TRBV27 and TRBJ1-3; 7 nucleotides agree with TRBD1. The CDR3 length is 14 residues. Per germline, CDR1 MNHEY and CDR2 SMNVEV (reference sequence). V shed 7 bases, J shed 3 bases, and the junction held 6 bases outside the gene matches. CDR3 sequence reads: CASTAGGFGNTIYF. In DNA form, the CDR3 reads TGTGCCAGCACAGCAGGGGGTTTTGGAAACACCATATATTTT.

The V and J genes are TRBV6-5 and TRBJ1-2; possibly TRBD1 for D (5 bases). Trimming took 7 bases from V and 4 from J, leaving 10 bases between them. The CDR3 sequence is 12 residues long. The germline V gene has CDR1 MNHEY and CDR2 SVGAGI. DNA for the CDR3: TGTGCCAGCACCGCGACAGCCTATGGCTACACCTTC. Protein product: CASTATAYGYTF.

The V gene is TRBV27, the J gene TRBJ2-7; 8 bases line up with TRBD2. J lost 3 bases, V lost 4 bases, and 8 bases had no gene match. The length of the CDR3 is 15 residues. The V gene's germline CDR1 is MNHEY and CDR2 SMNVEV (reference sequence). The CDR3 is CASSSRLASHYEQYF. DNA of the CDR3: TGTGCCAGCAGTTCACGACTAGCGAGCCACTACGAGCAGTACTTC.

The V and J genes are TRBV10-3 and TRBJ2-5; 8 positions match TRBD2. Germline V gene lookup returns CDR1 ENHRY and CDR2 SYGVKD. V trimming: 2 bases; J trimming: 3 bases; junction bases outside the gene matches: 2. This CDR3 has 14 amino acids. DNA for the CDR3: TGTGCCATCAGTGAGAGGGGACTAGAAGAGACCCAGTACTTC. It encodes CAISERGLEETQYF.

The genes are TRBV18 and TRBJ2-2; D remains ambiguous. The CDR3 is 12 amino acids. The V end lost 3 bases, the J end lost 5 bases, and 4 bases lay between the germline ends. Per germline, CDR1 KGHSH and CDR2 LQKENI. CDR3 region: CASSPRTGELFF. The CDR3 DNA sequence: TGTGCCAGCTCACCTCGTACCGGGGAGCTGTTTTTT.

The V and J genes are TRBV28 and TRBJ1-1, with a possible D match to TRBD1 (6 bases). This CDR3 is built from 14 residues. Trimming took 5 bases from V and 3 from J, leaving 13 bases between them. From germline, CDR1 is MDHEN and CDR2 SYDVKM. This chain's CDR3 is CASSLGQTYTEAFF. The CDR3 DNA is TGTGCCAGCAGTCTAGGACAGACCTACACTGAAGCTTTCTTT.

Regarding this clone: A much more abundant neighbour one base away suggests this may be a read error. The chain is built from TRBV5-1 and TRBJ2-5; 9 bases map to TRBD1. Germline V gene data show CDR1 as SGHRS and CDR2 as YFSETQ. The CDR3 has 14 amino acids. Trimming removed 2 bases from V and 9 bases from J; junction bases left unmatched: 8. The CDR3 loop reads CASSLQGAGEAQYF. In DNA form, the CDR3 reads TGCGCCAGCAGCTTACAGGGGGCAGGGGAGGCCCAGTACTTC.

The chain employs TRBV9 and TRBJ2-1; 7 nucleotides match TRBD2. Trimming cost V 0 bases and J 8 bases; bases outside gene matches: 8. The CDR3 spans 15 residues. Germline V lookup: CDR1 SGDLS, CDR2 YYNGEE. This chain's CDR3 is CASSVGGGSWDEQFF. The CDR3 DNA reads TGTGCCAGCAGCGTAGGGGGCGGGAGCTGGGATGAGCAGTTCTTC.

The genes are TRBV27 and TRBJ1-4; tentatively, D is TRBD1 (6 bases). There are 15 residues in the CDR3. The germline CDR1 and CDR2 sequences are MNHEY and SMNVEV (reference sequence). V was shortened by 4 bases and J by 3 bases, with 12 bases between the two germline ends. The CDR3 spells CASSSTGAANEKLFF. In DNA form, the CDR3 reads TGTGCCAGCAGTTCGACAGGAGCGGCTAATGAAAAACTGTTTTTT.

This rearrangement joins TRBV18 to TRBJ2-3; 8 bases are shared with TRBD1. In germline, CDR1 is KGHSH, CDR2 LQKENI. The CDR3 sequence is 20 residues long. Germline trimming cut 3 bases from V and 5 bases from J; bases unmatched to any gene: 22. CDR3 in DNA: TGTGCCAGCTCACCGACCACAGGGGGAGTTAGTCTAAGGAAACTAGATACGCAGTATTTT. Translated: CASSPTTGGVSLRKLDTQYF.

J is TRBJ2-2 and V is TRBV3-1 (or the pseudogene TRBV3-2), with 9 bases fitting TRBD2. J was trimmed by 1 base and V by 8 bases; bases with no gene match: 8. CDR3 length equals 16 residues. CDR1 and CDR2 from the germline V gene are LGHDT and YNNKEL (reference sequence). The CDR3 sequence is CASHMGGGVNTGELFF. The CDR3 DNA follows: TGTGCCAGCCACATGGGCGGGGGGGTGAACACCGGGGAGCTGTTTTTT.

The J gene is TRBJ2-5, the V gene TRBV3-1 (or the pseudogene TRBV3-2); 10 bases are shared with TRBD1. Trimming cost V 5 bases and J 5 bases; bases outside gene matches: 11. CDR3 length equals 16 residues. Per the germline V gene, CDR1 is LGHDT and CDR2 is YNNKEL (reference sequence). CDR3 nucleotides: TGTGCCAGCAGCGCCCCCGGGACAGGGGTTATGGAGACCCAGTACTTC. Protein: CASSAPGTGVMETQYF.

The rearrangement links TRBV9 to TRBJ1-2, with 8 bases lining up with TRBD1. The CDR3 totals 16 residues. From germline, CDR1 is SGDLS and CDR2 YYNGEE. After removal of 3 bases from V and 8 bases from J, the junction contained 15 bases not matched to a gene. The CDR3 spells CASSAFGQGGSGGYTF. CDR3 coding DNA: TGTGCCAGCAGCGCCTTCGGACAGGGCGGTTCGGGCGGCTACACCTTC.

The V call is TRBV3-1 (or the pseudogene TRBV3-2), the J call TRBJ2-1, with a tentative D call TRBD1 (5 bases). Trimming cost V 4 bases and J 1 base, with 8 bases left between them. CDR3 size: 14 residues. Per the germline V gene, CDR1 is LGHDT and CDR2 is YNNKEL (reference sequence). The CDR3 loop is CASSLRESYNEQFF. The CDR3 DNA reads TGTGCCAGCAGCCTCAGGGAATCCTACAATGAGCAGTTCTTC.

CDR3 nucleotide sequence: TGTGCCAGTAGCCCCAGGGGGCTTATGAACACTGAAGCTTTCTTT. It is translated as CASSPRGLMNTEAFF. The chain is built from TRBV19 and TRBJ1-1, with TRBD1 matching over 8 bases. Looked up from germline, CDR1 is LNHDA and CDR2 is SQIVND (reference sequence). V was pared by 6 bases and J by 0 bases, with 6 bases of the junction left unmatched. The CDR3 is 15 amino acids. Based on the CDR3 plus reference TRBV19 and TRBJ1-1, the full variable domain is DGGITQSPKYLFRKEGQNVTLSCEQNLNHDAMYWYRQDPGQGLRLIYYSQIVNDFQKGDIAEGYSVSREKKESFPLTVTSAQKNPTAFYLCASSPRGLMNTEAFFGQGTRLTVV.